This T cell receptor beta chain emerged from a study of OX40 agonist ivuxolimab in advanced cancers. This clone occurred once. The table came from immunoSEQ multiplex PCR; TCRdb's copy has only in-frame clones and leaves some out. The sample lists about 110,000 clones, roughly 89% occurring once. The CDR3 has 14 residues. The V and J ends lost 2 bases and 9 bases respectively, with 16 bases between them. Germline V gene sequence: CDR1 LGHNA, CDR2 YSLEER. The specimen was CD4+ or CD8+ T cells sorted from blood, collected in a trial of the OX40 agonist ivuxolimab. The TCR comes from an adult with an advanced solid tumor such as melanoma, head and neck, liver or kidney cancer. The genes are TRBV4-3 and TRBJ2-5; possibly TRBD2 for D (7 bases). The CDR3 is CASSQLPRGGAQYF. The CDR3 DNA sequence: TGCGCCAGCAGCCAACTCCCCAGGGGAGGGGCCCAGTACTTC.